The entry that follows covers one TCR beta chain sequence. Its antigen remains unknown. This entry is derived from a study of Ad26.COV2.S vaccination and SARS-CoV-2 variants. Broader study findings: Vaccine and placebo groups showed comparable non-spike TCR breadth.

The J segment lost 7 bases and the V segment lost 3 bases, leaving 5 bases of the junction unmatched. Germline V CDR1 and CDR2: KGHDR, SFDVKD. The CDR3 extends over 15 amino acids. Repertoires were generated with immunoSEQ multiplex PCR, while TCRdb's copy carries only in-frame clones and drops some. The sample includes 300,000 to 350,000 clones, approximately 87% of them seen just once. Treatment of the sample: some 20 received Ad26.COV2.S at low or high dose, single or two shots; roughly 5 received placebo; per-sample allocation not given. Sampling was performed 63 days after the first vaccine or placebo injection.

The sequence came from a person between 18 and 59 years old who received the Ad26.COV2.S COVID-19 vaccine or a placebo. This chain uses TRBV24-1 with TRBJ2-1; TRBD1 aligns across 10 bases. Sequenced material: peripheral blood, taken in a trial of Ad26.COV2.S vaccine versus placebo. The CDR3 nucleotides are TGTGCCACCAGTGATCCGGGACAGGGGCGAAATGAGCAGTTCTTC. Encoded protein: CATSDPGQGRNEQFF.